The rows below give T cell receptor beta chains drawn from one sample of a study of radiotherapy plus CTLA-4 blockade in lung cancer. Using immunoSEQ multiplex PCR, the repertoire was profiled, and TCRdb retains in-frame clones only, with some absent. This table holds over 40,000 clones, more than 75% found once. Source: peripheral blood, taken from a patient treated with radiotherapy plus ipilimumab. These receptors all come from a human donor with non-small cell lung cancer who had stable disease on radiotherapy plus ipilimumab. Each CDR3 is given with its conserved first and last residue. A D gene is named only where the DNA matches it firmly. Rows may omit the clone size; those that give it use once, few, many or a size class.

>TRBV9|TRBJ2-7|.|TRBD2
CASSVGAGAYEQYF
TGTGCCAGCAGCGTAGGGGCGGGAGCCTACGAGCAGTACTTC
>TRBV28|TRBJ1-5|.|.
CASRQGGSNQPQHF
TGTGCCAGCAGACAGGGTGGTAGCAATCAGCCCCAGCATTTT
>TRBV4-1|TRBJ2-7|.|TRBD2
CASSLGLAGAYEQYF
TGCGCCAGCAGCCTCGGACTAGCAGGGGCCTACGAGCAGTACTTC
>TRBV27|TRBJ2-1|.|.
CASRSLWVRANEQFF
TGTGCCAGCAGGAGCTTATGGGTGAGGGCTAATGAGCAGTTCTTC
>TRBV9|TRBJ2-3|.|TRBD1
CASSPTRIGTGRADTQYF
TGTGCCAGCAGCCCCACCCGGATAGGGACAGGGCGCGCAGATACGCAGTATTTT
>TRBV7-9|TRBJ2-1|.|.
CASSPRSYNEQFF
TGTGCCAGCAGCCCTCGGTCTTACAATGAGCAGTTCTTC
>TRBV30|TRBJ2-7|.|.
CASDRSRRGYEQYF
TGTGCCTCCGACAGGAGTCGGCGGGGGTACGAGCAGTACTTC
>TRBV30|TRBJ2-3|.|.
CAWSYRSFTDTQYF
TGTGCCTGGAGTTACAGGAGCTTCACAGATACGCAGTATTTT
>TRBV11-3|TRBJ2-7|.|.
CASSLAGRWASSYEQYF
TGTGCCAGCAGCTTAGCTGGGAGGTGGGCCTCCTCCTACGAGCAGTACTTC
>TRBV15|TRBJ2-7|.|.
CATSRDRRGSSYEQYF
TGTGCCACCAGCAGAGATCGCCGGGGGAGCTCCTACGAGCAGTACTTC
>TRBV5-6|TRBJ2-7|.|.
CASSVDLGRSYEQYF
TGTGCCAGCAGCGTGGACCTAGGTAGGTCCTACGAGCAGTACTTC
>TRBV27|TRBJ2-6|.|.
CASSLSSFPGANVLTF
TGTGCCAGCAGTTTATCATCATTCCCTGGGGCCAACGTCCTGACTTTC
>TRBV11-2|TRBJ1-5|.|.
CASSHAGFDQPQHF
TGTGCCAGCAGTCACGCGGGGTTTGATCAGCCCCAGCATTTT
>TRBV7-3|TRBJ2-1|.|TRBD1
CASSSRTGENGEQFF
TGTGCCAGCAGCTCCCGGACAGGGGAAAACGGTGAGCAGTTCTTC
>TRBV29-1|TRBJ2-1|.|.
CSIRRDNEQFF
TGCAGCATAAGACGGGACAATGAGCAGTTCTTC
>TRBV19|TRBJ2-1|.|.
CASSTLGLAYNEQFF
TGTGCCAGTAGTACCTTGGGGCTTGCCTACAATGAGCAGTTCTTC
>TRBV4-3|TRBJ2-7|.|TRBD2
CASSPSGSNSEQYF
TGCGCCAGCAGCCCAAGCGGGAGTAACTCCGAGCAGTACTTC
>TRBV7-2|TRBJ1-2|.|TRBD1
CASSGQGGYGYTF
TGTGCCAGCAGCGGACAGGGTGGCTATGGCTACACCTTC
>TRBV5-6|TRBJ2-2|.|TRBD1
CASSDGTGVTGELFF
TGTGCCAGCAGCGACGGGACAGGGGTCACCGGGGAGCTGTTTTTT
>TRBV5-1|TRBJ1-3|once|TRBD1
CASSSGGTQGANTIYF
TGCGCCAGCAGCTCAGGCGGGACGCAGGGGGCAAACACCATATATTTT
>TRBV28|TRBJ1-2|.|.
CASSLEDGYTF
TGTGCCAGCAGTTTAGAGGATGGCTACACCTTC
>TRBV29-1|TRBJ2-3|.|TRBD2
CSGKGLAGGGSTDTQYF
TGCAGCGGGAAAGGACTAGCGGGAGGCGGGAGCACAGATACGCAGTATTTT
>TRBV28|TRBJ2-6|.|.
CASSSPRNRVLRGANVLTF
TGTGCCAGCAGTTCCCCTAGAAACAGGGTCCTGAGGGGGGCCAACGTCCTGACTTTC
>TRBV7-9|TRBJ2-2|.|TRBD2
CASSLSLAGRTGELFF
TGTGCCAGCAGCTTATCCCTAGCGGGCCGCACCGGGGAGCTGTTTTTT
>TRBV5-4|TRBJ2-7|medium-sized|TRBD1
CASKPTGGAYEQYF
TGTGCCAGCAAACCGACAGGGGGGGCCTACGAGCAGTACTTC
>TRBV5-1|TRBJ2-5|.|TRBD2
CASSLGLAGYGETQYF
TGCGCCAGCAGCTTGGGGCTAGCGGGATATGGGGAGACCCAGTACTTC
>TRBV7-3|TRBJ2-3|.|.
CASSPLGSAVHTQYF
TGTGCCAGCAGCCCCCTCGGGAGCGCCGTGCATACGCAGTATTTT
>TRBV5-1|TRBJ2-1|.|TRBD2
CASSVPGLAGVGEQFF
TGCGCCAGCAGCGTTCCGGGACTAGCGGGAGTAGGTGAGCAGTTCTTC
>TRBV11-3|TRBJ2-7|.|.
CASSQTAVEQYF
TGTGCCAGCAGCCAAACAGCCGTCGAGCAGTACTTC
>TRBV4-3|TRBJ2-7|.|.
CASSQDRAGSSYEQYF
TGCGCCAGCAGCCAAGATCGAGCGGGTAGCTCCTACGAGCAGTACTTC
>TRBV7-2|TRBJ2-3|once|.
CASSLSGWADTQYF
TGTGCCAGCAGCTTAAGCGGGTGGGCAGATACGCAGTATTTT
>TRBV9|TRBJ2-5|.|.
CASSVGRTFQETQYF
TGTGCCAGCAGCGTAGGACGGACTTTCCAAGAGACCCAGTACTTC
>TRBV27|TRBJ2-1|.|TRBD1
CASSLRQGALDEQFF
TGTGCCAGCAGTTTACGACAGGGGGCTCTCGATGAGCAGTTCTTC
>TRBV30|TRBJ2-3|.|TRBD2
CAWGGGLAGGSTDTQYF
TGTGCCTGGGGAGGGGGACTAGCGGGAGGAAGCACAGATACGCAGTATTTT
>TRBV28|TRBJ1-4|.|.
CASTSPLSGSYNEKLFF
TGTGCCAGCACCTCCCCCTTAAGCGGGAGCTATAATGAAAAACTGTTTTTT
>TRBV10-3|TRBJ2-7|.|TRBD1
CAISEGTGTYEQYF
TGTGCCATCAGTGAAGGGACAGGGACCTACGAGCAGTACTTC
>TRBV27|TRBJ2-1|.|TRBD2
CASSFPTSGEQFF
TGTGCCAGCAGTTTTCCCACTAGCGGGGAGCAGTTCTTC
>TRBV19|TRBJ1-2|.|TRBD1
CASSIPADRRFSYGYAF
TGTGCCAGTAGTATCCCGGCGGACAGGCGTTTTTCCTATGGCTACGCCTTC
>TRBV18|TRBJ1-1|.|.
CASTLQGGDTEAFF
TGTGCCAGCACGCTCCAGGGTGGGGACACTGAAGCTTTCTTT
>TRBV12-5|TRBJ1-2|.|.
CASGHTGGYTF
TGTGCTAGTGGTCACACGGGGGGCTACACCTTC
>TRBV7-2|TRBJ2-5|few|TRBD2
CASSLELAGGSGQETQYF
TGTGCCAGCAGCTTGGAACTAGCGGGAGGGAGCGGCCAAGAGACCCAGTACTTC
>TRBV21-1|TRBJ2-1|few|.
CASSKTSGRAPYNEQFF
TGTGCCAGCAGCAAGACGAGCGGGAGGGCCCCCTACAATGAGCAGTTCTTC
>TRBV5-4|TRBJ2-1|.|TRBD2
CASSFAGTSGLGPYNEQFF
TGTGCCAGCAGCTTTGCCGGGACTAGCGGTTTAGGGCCCTACAATGAGCAGTTCTTC
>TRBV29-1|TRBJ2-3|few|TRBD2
CSVQLAGFTDTQYF
TGCAGCGTTCAACTAGCGGGGTTCACAGATACGCAGTATTTT
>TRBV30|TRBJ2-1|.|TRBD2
CAWIAGSSYNEQFF
TGTGCCTGGATAGCGGGGAGCTCCTACAATGAGCAGTTCTTC
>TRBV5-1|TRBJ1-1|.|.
CASSLDEVRNTEAFF
TGCGCCAGCAGCTTGGACGAGGTGAGGAACACTGAAGCTTTCTTT
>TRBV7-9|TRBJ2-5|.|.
CASSLASQETQYF
TGTGCCAGCAGCTTAGCTAGTCAAGAGACCCAGTACTTC
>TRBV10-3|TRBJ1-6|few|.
CAISESVPPSSPLHF
TGTGCCATCAGTGAGTCGGTCCCCCCGAGTTCACCCCTCCACTTT
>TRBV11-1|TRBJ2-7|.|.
CASSFGTDEQYF
TGTGCCAGCAGCTTCGGGACTGACGAGCAGTACTTC
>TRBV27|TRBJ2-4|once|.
CASSLEGGRGAKNIQYF
TGTGCCAGCAGTTTAGAGGGCGGGCGGGGAGCCAAAAACATTCAGTACTTC
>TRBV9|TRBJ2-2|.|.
CASSVDYYTGELFF
TGTGCCAGCAGCGTTGACTATTACACCGGGGAGCTGTTTTTT
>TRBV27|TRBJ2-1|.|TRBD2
CASSLWGGKGSSYNEQFF
TGTGCCAGCAGTTTATGGGGGGGGAAGGGGAGCTCCTACAATGAGCAGTTCTTC
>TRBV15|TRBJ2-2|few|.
CATSRDRYGGKAGELFF
TGTGCCACCAGCAGAGATCGTTACGGCGGGAAGGCCGGGGAGCTGTTTTTT
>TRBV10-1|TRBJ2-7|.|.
CASSDSREQYF
TGCGCCAGCAGTGACTCCCGCGAGCAGTACTTC
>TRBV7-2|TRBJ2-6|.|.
CASSLDTSGANVLTF
TGTGCCAGCAGCTTAGACACCTCTGGGGCCAACGTCCTGACTTTC
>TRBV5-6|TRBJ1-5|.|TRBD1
CASSLKDRYQPQHF
TGTGCCAGCAGCTTGAAGGACAGGTATCAGCCCCAGCATTTT
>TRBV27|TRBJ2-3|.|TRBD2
CASSLGLASDTQYF
TGTGCCAGCAGCCTGGGACTAGCGTCAGATACGCAGTATTTT